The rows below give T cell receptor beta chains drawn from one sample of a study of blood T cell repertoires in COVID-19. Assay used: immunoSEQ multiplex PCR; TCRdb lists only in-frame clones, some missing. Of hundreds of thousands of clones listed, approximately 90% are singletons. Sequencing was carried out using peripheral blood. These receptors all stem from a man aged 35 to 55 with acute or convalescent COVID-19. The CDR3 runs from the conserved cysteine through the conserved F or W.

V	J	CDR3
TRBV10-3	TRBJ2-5	CAISDKGGTGFWETQYF
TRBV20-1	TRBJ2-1	CSASRTLSGQGHEQFF
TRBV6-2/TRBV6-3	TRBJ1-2	CASSYSHFYGYTF
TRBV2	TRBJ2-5	CASTLYGRDETQYF
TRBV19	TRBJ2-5	CASSISGGAYQETQYF
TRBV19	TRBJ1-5	CASSWSGNQPQHF
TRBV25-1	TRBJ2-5	CASSVAGIQYF
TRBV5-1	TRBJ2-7	CASSFGLAETYEQYF
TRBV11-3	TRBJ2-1	CASSTGGSEQFF
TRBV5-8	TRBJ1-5	CASSWGVISNQPQHF
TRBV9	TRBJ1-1	CASSVAGQGPRAFF
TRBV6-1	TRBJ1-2	CASSETRVYGYTF
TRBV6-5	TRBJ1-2	CASSSGQLYGYTF